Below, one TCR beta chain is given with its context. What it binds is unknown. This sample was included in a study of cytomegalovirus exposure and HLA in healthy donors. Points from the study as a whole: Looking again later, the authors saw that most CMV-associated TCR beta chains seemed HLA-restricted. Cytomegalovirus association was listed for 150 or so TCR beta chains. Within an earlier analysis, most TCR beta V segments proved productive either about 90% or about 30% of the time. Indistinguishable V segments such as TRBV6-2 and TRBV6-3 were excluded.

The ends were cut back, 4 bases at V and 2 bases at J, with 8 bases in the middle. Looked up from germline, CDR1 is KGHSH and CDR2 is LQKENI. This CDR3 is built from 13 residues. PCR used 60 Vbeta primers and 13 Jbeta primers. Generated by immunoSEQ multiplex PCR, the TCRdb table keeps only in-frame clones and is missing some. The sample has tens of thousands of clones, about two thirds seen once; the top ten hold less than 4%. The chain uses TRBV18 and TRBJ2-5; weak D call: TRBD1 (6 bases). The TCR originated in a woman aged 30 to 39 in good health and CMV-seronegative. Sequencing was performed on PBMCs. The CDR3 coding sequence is TGTGCCAGCTCACTTGGACAGCAAGAGACCCAGTACTTC. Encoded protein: CASSLGQQETQYF.